This TCR beta chain was sequenced during a study of blood T cell repertoires in COVID-19. Study-level background: PBMCs, B-cell-depleted T cells, or T cells were the source of the cDNA or gDNA that made up the material.

Germline CDR1 is MNHNS and CDR2 is SASEGT. The CDR3 consists of 17 residues. V was pared by 4 bases and J by 9 bases, with 10 bases of the junction left unmatched. Original handling: It was from reference gene primer amplification that nucleated cell counts were estimated. Profiling relied on immunoSEQ multiplex PCR, and the TCRdb table lists in-frame clones only, not all of them. The V and J calls and clone size come from that table; D and trimming were worked out from the DNA. The sample has more than 95,000 clones; around 90% are singletons. The sample consisted of peripheral blood. This chain uses TRBV6-1 with TRBJ2-1, with 15 nucleotides matching TRBD2. This clonotype was sampled from a woman aged 80 or over in a cohort sampled during active COVID-19. Written as DNA, the CDR3 is TGTGCCAGCAGTGGGGGGGGACTAGCGGGAGGCCCTCGTGAGCAGTTCTTC. It specifies CASSGGGLAGGPREQFF.